These 25 T cell receptor beta chains originate from one sample sequenced in a study of OX40 agonist ivuxolimab in advanced cancers. Some clones are missing from TCRdb's copy, which holds only in-frame ones; the method was immunoSEQ multiplex PCR. The table has 60,000 to 80,000 clones, 85% to 90% seen once; the top ten hold 11%. Material: CD4+ or CD8+ T cells sorted from blood, obtained in a trial of the OX40 agonist ivuxolimab. These receptor sequences come from an adult with an advanced solid tumor such as melanoma, head and neck, liver or kidney cancer.

This clone counts as medium-sized. V and J are TRBV2 and TRBJ2-7; the D gene could be TRBD1 or TRBD2 (7 bases each). The length of the CDR3 is 13 residues. V lost 10 bases and J 3 bases, leaving 16 bases between the germline ends. Germline V gene sequence: CDR1 SNHLY, CDR2 FYNNEI. The CDR3 coding sequence is TGTGCCAACGCGGGGGACAGCCTCTACGAGCAGTACTTC. The encoded protein is CANAGDSLYEQYF.

This clone is a singleton in its sample. The chain has TRBV7-8 and TRBJ1-2; no firm D call. The germline V gene has CDR1 SGHVS and CDR2 FQNEAQ. The CDR3 has 13 residues. V dropped 4 bases and J dropped 3 bases, with 9 bases sitting between them. CDR3 DNA: TGTGCCAGCAGCTCTAAGGACCACTATGGCTACACCTTC. Translated, it gives CASSSKDHYGYTF.

This chain joins TRBV28 and TRBJ2-7, with D uncertain. Germline V CDR1 and CDR2: MDHEN, SYDVKM. The CDR3 has 12 amino acids. Trimming removed 6 bases at V and 7 bases at J, with 13 bases between. Written as DNA, the CDR3 is TGTGCCAGCAGATCGGACGGAACAGAGCAGTACTTC. Amino acids: CASRSDGTEQYF.

This clone was found once. The V gene is TRBV7-9, the J gene TRBJ2-7, with 8 bases identical to TRBD1. The V segment lost 5 bases and the J segment 5 bases; nucleotides outside the gene matches: 11. CDR1 is SEHNR and CDR2 is FQNEAQ in the germline V gene (reference sequence). The CDR3 is 15 amino acids. The CDR3 DNA is TGTGCCAGCAGCCACCCTACAGGGGGTGGGGACGAGCAGTACTTC. Translation gives CASSHPTGGGDEQYF.

The chain has TRBV7-3 and TRBJ2-1; 8 positions match TRBD2. V trimming: 6 bases; J trimming: 1 base; junction bases outside the gene matches: 5. This CDR3 has 15 residues. CDR1 is SGHTA, CDR2 FQGTGA, per germline. CDR3 nucleotide sequence: TGTGCCAGCAGTTTTAGCGGGGCGTCCTACAATGAGCAGTTCTTC. Amino acids: CASSFSGASYNEQFF.

The chain carries TRBV10-3 and TRBJ2-7, with 10 bases fitting TRBD2. V lost 10 bases, J lost 3 bases, and 3 bases stayed unmatched. CDR1 and CDR2 (germline): ENHRY, SYGVKD. This CDR3 region has 12 residues. CDR3: CATGTSDYEQYF. CDR3 nucleotides: TGTGCCACTGGGACTAGCGACTACGAGCAGTACTTC.

The chain combines TRBV10-1 with TRBJ2-1; 8 bases line up with TRBD1. The CDR3 has 15 amino acids. With 2 bases clipped from V and 4 bases from J, the junction kept 4 bases outside the gene matches. CDR1 is WNHNN, CDR2 SYGVQD, per germline (reference sequence). The CDR3 DNA sequence: TGCGCCAGCAGTGAGAGGACAGGGAGTTACAATGAGCAGTTCTTC. This gives the protein CASSERTGSYNEQFF.

V usage is TRBV7-9 and J usage is TRBJ2-2; D is unclear. V lost 5 bases to trimming and J lost 2 bases, with 12 bases between them. Germline CDR1 and CDR2: SEHNR and FQNEAQ (reference sequence). The CDR3 covers 15 residues. The CDR3 here is CASSHPSRNTGELFF. In nucleotides, the CDR3 is TGTGCCAGCAGCCACCCGTCACGTAACACCGGGGAGCTGTTTTTT.

The V gene is TRBV5-5, the J gene TRBJ2-7; 8 bases are a match to TRBD1. Germline-derived CDR1 and CDR2 are SGHKS and YYEKEE (reference sequence). CDR3 length: 18 residues. With V trimmed by 4 bases and J by 1 base, 16 bases remained unmatched. The CDR3 protein is CASSPQWRGQGASYEQYF. The CDR3 DNA follows: TGTGCCAGCAGCCCCCAGTGGCGCGGGCAGGGGGCGTCCTACGAGCAGTACTTC. Together with reference TRBV5-5 and TRBJ2-7, the CDR3 gives the full variable domain: DAGVTQSPTHLIKTRGQQVTLRCSPISGHKSVSWYQQVLGQGPQFIFQYYEKEERGRGNFPDRFSARQFPNYSSELNVNALLLGDSALYLCASSPQWRGQGASYEQYFGPGTRLTVT.

The chain carries TRBV15 and TRBJ2-3, with a tentative D call TRBD2 (6 bases). Per germline, CDR1 LNHNV and CDR2 YYDKDF (reference sequence). Trimming took off 1 base at V and 2 bases at J, with 13 bases between the two ends. The CDR3 loop spans 16 amino acids. DNA of the CDR3: TGTGCCACCAGCAGAGGATGGGGGGTGAACACAGATACGCAGTATTTT. Protein product: CATSRGWGVNTDTQYF.

The CDR3 sequence is CASSIGDRVPYNEQFF. The DNA of the CDR3 is TGTGCCAGTAGTATAGGGGACAGGGTTCCCTACAATGAGCAGTTCTTC. This sequence joins TRBV19 and TRBJ2-1; TRBD1 aligns across 9 bases. The V gene's germline CDR1 is LNHDA and CDR2 SQIVND (reference sequence). CDR3 length equals 16 residues. The J segment lost 2 bases and the V segment lost 1 base, leaving 3 bases of the junction unmatched.

The chain is built from TRBV7-3 and TRBJ2-1, with 11 positions matching TRBD1. This CDR3 has 15 amino acids. Germline-derived CDR1 and CDR2 are SGHTA and FQGTGA. Unmatched junction bases numbered 7, after V lost 4 bases and J lost 8 bases. The CDR3 nucleotides read TGTGCCAGCAGCTGGACAGGGGGCTTTGGGGATGAGCAGTTCTTC. Translated: CASSWTGGFGDEQFF.

This clone was detected once. This chain connects TRBV4-1 to TRBJ1-1, with 11 bases matching TRBD1. This CDR3 is built from 15 residues. Trimming removed 1 base from V and 7 bases from J; junction bases left unmatched: 5. CDR1 is MGHRA, CDR2 YSYEKL, per germline. The CDR3 nucleotides read TGCGCCAGCAGCCAAGCGCCTGGGACAGGGGGTGAAGCTTTCTTT. Protein product: CASSQAPGTGGEAFF.

This sequence joins TRBV7-2 and TRBJ2-1; TRBD2 agrees at 9 bases. The CDR3 is 15 amino acids. V was clipped by 7 bases and J by 4 bases; unmatched bases: 8. CDR1 is SGHTA, CDR2 FQGNSA, per germline. The CDR3 here is CASKTQRGAYNEQFF. The CDR3 bases are TGTGCCAGCAAGACCCAGCGGGGGGCGTACAATGAGCAGTTCTTC.

This clone was recorded a few times. The chain combines TRBV28 with TRBJ1-1; D call uncertain. Germline V gene sequence: CDR1 MDHEN, CDR2 SYDVKM. The CDR3 runs 14 residues. Trimming removed 2 bases from V and 0 bases from J, with 7 bases in between. The CDR3 DNA reads as TGTGCCAGCAGTTTAATCGGGATGAACACTGAAGCTTTCTTT. Translating it yields CASSLIGMNTEAFF. Full variable domain (rest looked up from reference TRBV28 and TRBJ1-1): DVKVTQSSRYLVKRTGEKVFLECVQDMDHENMFWYRQDPGLGLRLIYFSYDVKMKEKGDIPEGYSVSREKKERFSLILESASTNQTSMYLCASSLIGMNTEAFFGQGTRLTVV.

The genes are TRBV9 and TRBJ1-5, with a tentative D call TRBD1 (5 bases). V lost 0 bases, J lost 5 bases, and 12 bases lay in between. This CDR3 region has 15 residues. Germline CDR1 reads SGDLS; CDR2 reads YYNGEE. The CDR3 DNA follows: TGTGCCAGCAGCGTAGGAGGCAGGGCCGATCAGCCCCAGCATTTT. Translating it yields CASSVGGRADQPQHF.

V usage is TRBV18 and J usage is TRBJ2-1, with a weak D call TRBD2 (5 bases). In germline, CDR1 is KGHSH, CDR2 LQKENI. The V gene lost 2 bases and the J gene lost 5 bases, with 7 bases spanning the gap. The CDR3 runs 13 residues. In nucleotides, the CDR3 is TGTGCCAGCTCACCAAGTAGCGACAATGAGCAGTTCTTC. It yields the protein CASSPSSDNEQFF.

The chain joins TRBV28 to TRBJ2-7; TRBD2 matches 8 bases. The CDR3 spans 16 residues. Germline assignment: CDR1 MDHEN and CDR2 SYDVKM. V trimming: 8 bases; J trimming: 2 bases; junction bases outside the gene matches: 14. The CDR3 region is CASGAGGSGAPYEQYF. The CDR3 DNA reads TGTGCCAGCGGGGCTGGGGGTAGCGGGGCCCCCTACGAGCAGTACTTC.

The J gene is TRBJ2-3, the V gene TRBV9; D gene uncertain. The V and J ends lost 4 bases and 9 bases respectively, with 9 bases between them. The CDR3 totals 11 residues. Germline loops: CDR1 SGDLS, CDR2 YYNGEE. The CDR3 nucleotides are TGTGCCAGCAGCCCTGGGGTAACGCAGTATTTT. Residues: CASSPGVTQYF.

In its sample, this clone was seen once. The chain's CDR3 is CASSFGQDEQYF. Written as DNA, the CDR3 is TGTGCCAGCAGTTTCGGACAGGACGAGCAGTACTTC. This chain connects TRBV6-6 to TRBJ2-5; 7 nucleotides align to TRBD1. The DNA end is a closer match to TRBJ2-7, so the J assignment may be wrong. The CDR3 consists of 12 residues. CDR1 and CDR2 (germline): MNHNY, SVGAGI (reference sequence).

This rearrangement joins TRBV6-5 to TRBJ1-6; D remains unclear. Germline-derived CDR1 and CDR2 are MNHEY and SVGAGI. The V end lost 0 bases, the J end lost 10 bases, and 10 bases lay between the germline ends. The CDR3 has 14 residues. This CDR3 reads CASSYSFQVSPLHF. The CDR3 DNA is TGTGCCAGCAGTTACTCGTTCCAAGTATCACCCCTCCACTTT.

The chain combines TRBV6-1 with TRBJ2-1; 7 positions agree with TRBD2. The CDR3 is made up of 15 amino acids. J gave up 7 bases and V 1 base, and 7 bases lay outside the gene matches. Germline loops: CDR1 MNHNS, CDR2 SASEGT. CDR3 sequence: CASSEETGGGNEQFF. The DNA for the CDR3 is TGTGCCAGCAGTGAAGAAACGGGAGGAGGGAATGAGCAGTTCTTC.

This chain uses TRBV4-1 with TRBJ2-2, with TRBD1 matching 7 bases. Germline V gene sequence: CDR1 MGHRA, CDR2 YSYEKL. V shed 4 bases, J shed 5 bases, and the junction held 10 bases outside the gene matches. This CDR3 has 16 residues. CDR3 residues: CASSPPRAGGTGELFF. CDR3 nucleotides: TGCGCCAGCAGCCCCCCAAGGGCAGGGGGAACCGGGGAGCTGTTTTTT.

This sequence joins TRBV20-1 and TRBJ2-1; D gene uncertain. V lost 5 bases and J 14 bases, leaving 16 bases between the germline ends. This CDR3 comprises 11 residues. Per the germline V gene, CDR1 is DFQATT and CDR2 is SNEGSKA (reference sequence). CDR3 in amino acids: CSAEGVGKKFF. CDR3 sequence (DNA): TGCAGTGCTGAAGGCGTCGGAAAGAAGTTCTTC.

The chain carries TRBV29-1 and TRBJ1-1; perhaps TRBD1 as D (5 bases). With 6 bases removed from V and 4 bases from J, the gap between germline ends came to 9 bases. Germline V gene sequence: CDR1 SQVTM, CDR2 ANQGSEA. The CDR3 totals 11 residues. CDR3 sequence: CSVGGSTEAFF. The CDR3 DNA is TGCAGCGTCGGGGGTTCCACTGAAGCTTTCTTT.